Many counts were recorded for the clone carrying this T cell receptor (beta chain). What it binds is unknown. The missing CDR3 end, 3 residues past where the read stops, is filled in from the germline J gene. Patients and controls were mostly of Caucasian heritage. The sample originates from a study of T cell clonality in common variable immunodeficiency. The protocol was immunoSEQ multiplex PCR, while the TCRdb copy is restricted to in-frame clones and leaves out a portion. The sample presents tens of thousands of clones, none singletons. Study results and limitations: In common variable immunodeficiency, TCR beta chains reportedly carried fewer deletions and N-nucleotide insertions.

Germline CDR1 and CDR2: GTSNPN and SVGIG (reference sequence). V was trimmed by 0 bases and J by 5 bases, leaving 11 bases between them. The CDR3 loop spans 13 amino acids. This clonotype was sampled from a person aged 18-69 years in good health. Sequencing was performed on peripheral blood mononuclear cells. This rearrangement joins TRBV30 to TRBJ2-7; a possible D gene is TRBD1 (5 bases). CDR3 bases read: TGTGCCTGGAGTGTATTCAGGGTAGACGAG. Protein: CAWSVFRVDE. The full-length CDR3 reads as CAWSVFRVDEQYF.